Many counts were recorded for the clone carrying this T cell receptor beta chain. The CDR3 is 14 residues long. Trimming shortened V by 3 bases and J by 4 bases, and 13 bases separated the two germline ends. TCRdb analysed the reads with MiXCR anew, one entry per CDR3 protein. This sample has hundreds of thousands of distinct CDR3 sequences; around 11% occur once, and the top ten carry about a tenth. The record originates from a study of T cell repertoires in cytomegalovirus infection. Sequences were obtained from PBMCs. This TCR was sampled from a human donor in good health (CMV status not recorded). Some clones in this sample may be carry-over from other donors' samples. The V call is TRBV12-3 or TRBV12-4, the J call TRBJ2-7; D ambiguous. CDR3: CASSFRRRVYEQYF. CDR3 bases: TGTGCCAGCAGTTTTAGGCGTCGGGTTTACGAGCAGTACTTC.